These 27 T cell receptor beta chains share one sample of origin, sequenced in a study of T cells after yellow fever vaccination. TCRdb fed the 5' RACE reads into MiXCR, producing one record per CDR3 protein. The sample lists under 400,000 distinct CDR3 sequences, around 13% occurring once. Sequencing used CD4+ T cells sorted from PBMCs, obtained 15 days after the yellow fever booster vaccination. The receptors originated from a man between 18 and 29 years old who received the YFV17D yellow fever vaccine.

This clonotype was observed a handful of times. V and J are TRBV4-2 and TRBJ2-3, with TRBD2 as a possible D gene (7 bases). Per the germline V gene, CDR1 is LGHNA and CDR2 is YNFKEQ. The CDR3 is 14 residues long. Trimming cost V 4 bases and J 4 bases, with 12 bases left between them. For the CDR3, the DNA is TGTGCCAGCAGCCGGGGGGGCCGGGCAGATACGCAGTATTTT. Its protein product is CASSRGGRADTQYF.

This chain uses TRBV7-9 with TRBJ2-3, with unresolved D. CDR1 and CDR2 (germline): SEHNR, FQNEAQ (reference sequence). V was clipped by 1 base and J by 9 bases, with 5 bases between them. The CDR3 has 11 residues. The CDR3 nucleotides are TGTGCCAGCAGCTTAGGGCGGACGCAGTATTTT. Its translation is CASSLGRTQYF.

This clonotype was counted many times. The chain joins TRBV6-5 to TRBJ1-2; D unresolved. CDR3 length: 14 amino acids. Germline CDR1 and CDR2: MNHEY and SVGAGI. The V end lost 6 bases, the J end lost 5 bases, and 16 bases lay between the germline ends. The chain's CDR3 is CASSKVRTSYGYTF. The CDR3 nucleotides are TGTGCCAGCAGCAAGGTGCGCACCTCTTATGGCTACACCTTC.

This clonotype has a count of ten or more. The chain combines TRBV4-2 with TRBJ2-1; the match to TRBD1 covers 9 bases. Germline V gene lookup returns CDR1 LGHNA and CDR2 YNFKEQ. Trimming cost V 5 bases and J 4 bases; bases outside gene matches: 9. The CDR3 covers 16 residues. The chain's CDR3 is CASSVIRTGVYNEQFF. In DNA form, the CDR3 reads TGTGCCAGCAGCGTCATAAGGACAGGGGTTTACAATGAGCAGTTCTTC.

This chain uses TRBV5-6 with TRBJ2-3; D unresolved. CDR3 length: 13 amino acids. The germline V and J ends were trimmed by 4 bases and 1 base, with 7 bases remaining between them. In germline, CDR1 is SGHDT, CDR2 YYEEEE. For the CDR3, the DNA is TGTGCCAGCAGCATCACTGGCACAGATACGCAGTATTTT. Protein sequence: CASSITGTDTQYF. Combining the CDR3 with reference TRBV5-6 and TRBJ2-3 gives the whole variable domain DAGVTQSPTHLIKTRGQQVTLRCSPKSGHDTVSWYQQALGQGPQFIFQYYEEEERQRGNFPDRFSGHQFPNYSSELNVNALLLGDSALYLCASSITGTDTQYFGPGTRLTVL.

CDR3 coding DNA: TGTGCCAGCAGAACGGACAGGATCTACAATGAGCAGTTCTTC. Its protein product is CASRTDRIYNEQFF. The rearrangement links TRBV2 to TRBJ2-1; TRBD1 aligns across 7 bases. V trimming: 6 bases; J trimming: 3 bases; junction bases outside the gene matches: 5. The CDR3 has 14 residues. Germline V gives CDR1 SNHLY, CDR2 FYNNEI.

The chain combines TRBV20-1 with TRBJ2-7; 9 bases line up with TRBD2. Trimming took 3 bases from V and 5 from J; bases not matched to a gene: 8. From germline, CDR1 is DFQATT and CDR2 SNEGSKA (reference sequence). This CDR3 has 14 amino acids. The CDR3 protein is CSASRSGGSNEQYV. CDR3 coding DNA: TGCAGTGCTAGTCGGAGCGGGGGGTCCAACGAGCAGTACGTC.

This clonotype came up many times. The chain employs TRBV6-5 and TRBJ2-5; no definite D call. Trimming shortened V by 2 bases and J by 0 bases, and 10 bases separated the two germline ends. The CDR3 consists of 15 residues. Germline CDR1 MNHEY, CDR2 SVGAGI. CDR3 DNA: TGTGCCAGCAGTTACGTCGATGCTAACCAAGAGACCCAGTACTTC. It encodes CASSYVDANQETQYF.

This chain joins TRBV6-2 or TRBV6-3 and TRBJ2-1, with D perhaps assigned TRBD1 or TRBD2 (5 bases each). CDR3 length equals 13 residues. The germline gives CDR1 MNHEY, CDR2 SVGEGT. The V and J ends lost 6 bases and 6 bases respectively, with 12 bases between them. This chain's CDR3 is CASRGEGPNEQFF. The CDR3 DNA follows: TGTGCCAGCAGGGGTGAGGGGCCCAATGAGCAGTTCTTC.

The genes are TRBV5-1 and TRBJ1-5; no definite D call. CDR1 and CDR2 from the germline V gene are SGHRS and YFSETQ. The CDR3 is 15 residues long. V lost 0 bases and J lost 2, with 9 bases in between. This CDR3 reads CASSLGEGGNQPQHF. The CDR3 DNA follows: TGCGCCAGCAGCTTGGGAGAGGGAGGCAATCAGCCCCAGCATTTT.

This clonotype occurred a few times. The V call is TRBV10-3, the J call TRBJ1-2, with a tentative D call TRBD1 (5 bases). Trimming shortened V by 5 bases and J by 4 bases, and 14 bases separated the two germline ends. Germline V lookup: CDR1 ENHRY, CDR2 SYGVKD. The CDR3 extends over 14 amino acids. The CDR3 is CAISWDGSSYGYTF. For the CDR3, the DNA is TGTGCCATCAGTTGGGACGGCTCGAGCTATGGCTACACCTTC.

The V and J genes are TRBV12-3 or TRBV12-4 and TRBJ2-4; D may correspond to TRBD1 or TRBD2 (6 bases each). V lost 6 bases and J 6 bases, leaving 24 bases between the germline ends. The CDR3 consists of 17 residues. The DNA of the CDR3 is TGTGCCAGCAGCGCGAATCGGGGGCGGTTGCGCGGAAACATTCAGTACTTC. Protein product: CASSANRGRLRGNIQYF.

This chain connects TRBV10-3 to TRBJ1-3, with 10 bases aligning to TRBD1. From germline, CDR1 is ENHRY and CDR2 SYGVKD. J lost 2 bases, V lost 6 bases, and 7 bases had no gene match. The CDR3 sequence is 16 residues long. In DNA, the CDR3 is TGTGCCATCAGCACCGGGACAGGGGCTACTGGAAACACCATATATTTT. Residues: CAISTGTGATGNTIYF.

This clonotype was observed at least ten times. The chain combines TRBV4-3 with TRBJ1-2; no reliable D call. CDR1 and CDR2 from the germline V gene are LGHNA and YSLEER. V lost 5 bases and J lost 3, with 19 bases in between. The CDR3 length is 16 residues. The CDR3 DNA sequence: TGCGCCAGCAGCTCCTTGATTGGGTCGTCGGACTATGGCTACACCTTC. It codes for CASSSLIGSSDYGYTF.

The V gene is TRBV3-1, the J gene TRBJ2-5; the D gene is possibly TRBD1 (5 bases). Trimming shortened V by 2 bases and J by 13 bases, and 14 bases separated the two germline ends. The V gene's germline CDR1 is LGHDT and CDR2 YNNKEL (reference sequence). CDR3 length equals 12 residues. The CDR3, as DNA: TGTGCCAGCAGCCAACGGACAACAGCGTCGTACTTC. Its protein product is CASSQRTTASYF.

This clonotype was detected a few times. The V and J genes are TRBV7-3 and TRBJ2-1, with D unclear. The CDR3 has 18 amino acids. V lost 5 bases and J lost 3, with 23 bases in between. Per germline, CDR1 SGHTA and CDR2 FQGTGA. CDR3 loop: CASSPWRVGSQIYNEQFF. DNA of the CDR3: TGTGCCAGCAGCCCTTGGAGAGTGGGCTCCCAAATCTACAATGAGCAGTTCTTC.

This clonotype appeared a few times. The J gene is TRBJ1-5, the V gene TRBV2; no reliable D call. Germline CDR1 and CDR2: SNHLY and FYNNEI. Trimming took off 8 bases at V and 0 bases at J, with 8 bases between the two ends. There are 13 residues in the CDR3. The CDR3 DNA sequence: TGTGCCAGCCGGTTTGATAGCAATCAGCCCCAGCATTTT. Translating it yields CASRFDSNQPQHF.

The chain has TRBV3-1 and TRBJ1-2; TRBD1 agrees at 7 bases. This CDR3 region has 16 residues. Germline CDR1 is LGHDT and CDR2 is YNNKEL (reference sequence). V shed 0 bases and J 4 bases; nucleotides not matched to a gene: 8. The CDR3, as DNA: TGTGCCAGCAGCCAAGATCCGGTCGGACAGGTCTATGGCTACACCTTC. Protein sequence: CASSQDPVGQVYGYTF.

This clonotype was seen only a few times. The V call is TRBV5-1, the J call TRBJ2-2, with 11 bases matching TRBD1. CDR1 is SGHRS, CDR2 YFSETQ, per germline. The CDR3 is 17 residues long. Germline trimming cut 4 bases from V and 3 bases from J; bases unmatched to any gene: 8. The CDR3 reads CASSLDSGQGDTGELFF. The CDR3 DNA reads as TGCGCCAGCAGCCTGGACTCGGGACAGGGGGACACCGGGGAGCTGTTTTTT.

V usage is TRBV28 and J usage is TRBJ2-5; 10 nucleotides align to TRBD1. CDR3 length: 13 amino acids. V shed 7 bases and J 5 bases; nucleotides not matched to a gene: 4. Germline V gives CDR1 MDHEN, CDR2 SYDVKM. The CDR3 DNA sequence: TGTGCCAGCACGTCGGGACAGGGGGAGACCCAGTACTTC. It specifies CASTSGQGETQYF.

V and J are TRBV5-5 and TRBJ2-1; maybe TRBD1 (6 bases). The CDR3 loop spans 12 amino acids. The ends were cut back, 2 bases at V and 9 bases at J, with 9 bases in the middle. The V gene's germline CDR1 is SGHKS and CDR2 YYEKEE (reference sequence). CDR3 amino acids: CASSFTQGEQFF. Here the CDR3 DNA reads TGTGCCAGCAGCTTTACACAGGGTGAGCAGTTCTTC.

The chain is built from TRBV4-3 and TRBJ2-2; D unresolved. The V gene's germline CDR1 is LGHNA and CDR2 YSLEER. The CDR3 extends over 16 amino acids. The V gene lost 0 bases and the J gene lost 11 bases, with 19 bases spanning the gap. CDR3 protein: CASSQDRRSSTNELFF. The CDR3 nucleotides are TGCGCCAGCAGCCAAGATCGTAGAAGCAGCACGAATGAGCTGTTTTTT.

The chain employs TRBV7-9 and TRBJ2-3; D may correspond to TRBD1 or TRBD2 (5 bases each). The germline V and J ends were trimmed by 0 bases and 0 bases, with 19 bases remaining between them. Per germline, CDR1 SEHNR and CDR2 FQNEAQ (reference sequence). The CDR3 runs to 19 residues. CDR3 loop: CASSLAAGFWDESTDTQYF. The CDR3 nucleotides read TGTGCCAGCAGCTTAGCGGCTGGTTTCTGGGACGAAAGCACAGATACGCAGTATTTT.

This clonotype was seen a handful of times. The rearrangement links TRBV9 to TRBJ1-6; D might be TRBD1 (5 bases). There are 14 residues in the CDR3. Germline CDR1 reads SGDLS; CDR2 reads YYNGEE. The ends were cut back, 0 bases at V and 10 bases at J, with 11 bases in the middle. CDR3 protein: CASSVDQGPSPLHF. In nucleotides, the CDR3 is TGTGCCAGCAGCGTAGATCAGGGTCCCTCACCCCTCCACTTT.

J is TRBJ2-7 and V is TRBV4-1; TRBD2 matches at 16 bases. The CDR3 is made up of 17 amino acids. In germline, CDR1 is MGHRA, CDR2 YSYEKL. J was trimmed by 2 bases and V by 4 bases; bases with no gene match: 5. CDR3: CASSRAGTSGGAYEQYV. DNA of the CDR3: TGCGCCAGCAGCCGAGCCGGGACTAGCGGGGGGGCCTACGAGCAGTACGTC.

This clonotype was observed a few times. V and J are TRBV20-1 and TRBJ1-1; a possible D gene is TRBD1 (6 bases). The CDR3 covers 11 residues. The germline V gene encodes CDR1 DFQATT and CDR2 SNEGSKA (reference sequence). As DNA, the CDR3 is TGCACCACGGACAGGAACACTGAAGCTTTCTTT. This sequence encodes CTTDRNTEAFF.

Only a few counts were recorded for this clonotype. This rearrangement joins TRBV12-3 or TRBV12-4 to TRBJ2-7, with 11 bases fitting TRBD1. The CDR3 is 14 amino acids. Unmatched junction bases numbered 8, after V lost 10 bases and J lost 3 bases. In nucleotides, the CDR3 is TGTGCCACTGGGGCGGGACAGGGGGTCTACGAGCAGTACTTC. Translated, it gives CATGAGQGVYEQYF.